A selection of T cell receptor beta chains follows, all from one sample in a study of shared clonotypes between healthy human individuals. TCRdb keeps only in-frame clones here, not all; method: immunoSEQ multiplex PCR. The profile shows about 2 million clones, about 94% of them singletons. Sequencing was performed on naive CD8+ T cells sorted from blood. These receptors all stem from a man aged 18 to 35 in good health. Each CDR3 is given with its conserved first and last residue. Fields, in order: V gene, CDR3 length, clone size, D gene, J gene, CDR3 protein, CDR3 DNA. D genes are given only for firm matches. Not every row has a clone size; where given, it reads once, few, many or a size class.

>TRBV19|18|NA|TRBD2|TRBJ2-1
CASTPRLAGVIPYNEQFF
TGTGCCAGTACCCCCCGACTAGCGGGAGTAATCCCCTACAATGAGCAGTTCTTC
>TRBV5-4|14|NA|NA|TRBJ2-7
CASSVRGSSYEQYF
TGTGCCAGCAGCGTACGAGGGTCCTCCTACGAGCAGTACTTC
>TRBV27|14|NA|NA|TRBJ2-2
CASSPGVNTGELFF
TGTGCCAGCAGCCCAGGAGTAAACACCGGGGAGCTGTTTTTT
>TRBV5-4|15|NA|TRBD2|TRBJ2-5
CASKNPGGPQETQYF
TGTGCCAGCAAAAACCCGGGGGGGCCGCAAGAGACCCAGTACTTC
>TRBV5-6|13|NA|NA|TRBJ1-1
CASSLEPNTEAFF
TGTGCCAGCAGCTTGGAGCCGAACACTGAAGCTTTCTTT
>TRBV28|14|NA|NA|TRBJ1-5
CASSLGRINQPQHF
TGTGCCAGCAGTTTAGGGCGGATCAATCAGCCCCAGCATTTT
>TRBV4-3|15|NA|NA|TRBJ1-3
CASSRDRDSGNTIYF
TGCGCCAGCAGCAGAGACCGGGACTCTGGAAACACCATATATTTT
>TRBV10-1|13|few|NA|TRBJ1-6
CASSDSFGSPLHF
TGCGCCAGCTCGGACTCCTTTGGTTCACCCCTCCACTTT
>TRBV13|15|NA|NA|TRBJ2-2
CASSLGGSVTGELFF
TGTGCCAGCAGCTTAGGTGGGAGCGTCACCGGGGAGCTGTTTTTT
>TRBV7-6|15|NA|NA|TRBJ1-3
CASSPRVGSGNTIYF
TGTGCCAGCAGCCCTAGGGTGGGCTCTGGAAACACCATATATTTT
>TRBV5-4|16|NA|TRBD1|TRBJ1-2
CASSSDPGTGGYGYTF
TGTGCCAGCAGCTCCGATCCCGGGACAGGGGGCTATGGCTACACCTTC
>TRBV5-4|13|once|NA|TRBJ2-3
CASSLDSTDTQYF
TGTGCCAGCAGCTTGGATAGCACAGATACGCAGTATTTT
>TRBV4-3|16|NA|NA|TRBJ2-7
CASSQDYRTNSYEQYF
TGCGCCAGCAGCCAAGATTATCGGACAAACTCCTACGAGCAGTACTTC
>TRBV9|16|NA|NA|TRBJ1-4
CASSAFGEGESEKLFF
TGTGCCAGCAGCGCGTTCGGCGAGGGAGAGTCCGAAAAACTGTTTTTT
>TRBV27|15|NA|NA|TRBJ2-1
CASSSFLGSHNEQFF
TGTGCCAGCAGTTCTTTTCTGGGCTCCCACAATGAGCAGTTCTTC
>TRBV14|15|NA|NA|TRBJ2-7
CASSQVAGNTYEQYF
TGTGCCAGCAGCCAAGTGGCAGGGAACACCTACGAGCAGTACTTC
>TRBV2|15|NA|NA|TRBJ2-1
CASSGQDRTYNEQFF
TGTGCCAGCAGTGGACAGGACCGCACCTACAATGAGCAGTTCTTC
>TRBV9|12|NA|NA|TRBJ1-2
CASSVGFNGYTF
TGTGCCAGCAGCGTAGGATTCAATGGCTACACCTTC
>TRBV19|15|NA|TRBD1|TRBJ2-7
CASSIVAQGDYEQYF
TGTGCCAGTAGTATAGTCGCCCAGGGGGACTACGAGCAGTACTTC
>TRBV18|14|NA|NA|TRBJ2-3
CASSPPVSTDTQYF
TGTGCCAGCTCACCCCCAGTTAGCACAGATACGCAGTATTTT
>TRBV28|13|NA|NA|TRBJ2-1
CASSNPLDNEQFF
TGTGCCAGCAGTAACCCATTAGACAATGAGCAGTTCTTC
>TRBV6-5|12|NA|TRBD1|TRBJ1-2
CASWGQMDGYTF
TGTGCCAGCTGGGGACAGATGGATGGCTACACCTTC